This entry lists 23 T cell receptor beta chains sequenced from one sample in a study of cytomegalovirus exposure and HLA in healthy donors. Vbeta (60) and Jbeta (13) primers were used in the PCR. Some clones are missing from TCRdb's copy, which holds only in-frame ones; the method was immunoSEQ multiplex PCR. This table holds more than 130,000 clones, roughly 80% found once. The sequenced sample consisted of PBMCs. These receptors were obtained from a man aged 35-49 years in good health and CMV-seropositive.

V usage is TRBV7-2 and J usage is TRBJ2-7; the match to TRBD2 covers 10 bases. The V segment lost 2 bases and the J segment 2 bases; nucleotides outside the gene matches: 6. Germline V gives CDR1 SGHTA, CDR2 FQGNSA. This CDR3 comprises 16 residues. The CDR3 loop reads CASSLTGLAATYEQYF. CDR3 bases: TGTGCCAGCAGCTTAACCGGACTAGCGGCTACCTACGAGCAGTACTTC. Full variable domain (remainder filled in from reference TRBV7-2 and TRBJ2-7): GAGVSQSPSNKVTEKGKDVELRCDPISGHTALYWYRQSLGQGLEFLIYFQGNSAPDKSGLPSDRFSAERTGGSVSTLTIQRTQQEDSAVYLCASSLTGLAATYEQYFGPGTRLTVT.

This clone occurred a few times. The chain carries TRBV14 and TRBJ1-3, with no clear D. The V end was cut by 1 base, the J end by 2 bases, with 6 bases between. This CDR3 spans 14 amino acids. Germline V gene data show CDR1 as SGHDN and CDR2 as FVKESK. The CDR3 reads CASSQASPGNTIYF. Written as DNA, the CDR3 is TGTGCCAGCAGCCAAGCTAGCCCTGGAAACACCATATATTTT. Full variable domain (remainder filled in from reference TRBV14 and TRBJ1-3): EAGVTQFPSHSVIEKGQTVTLRCDPISGHDNLYWYRRVMGKEIKFLLHFVKESKQDESGMPNNRFLAERTGGTYSTLKVQPAELEDSGVYFCASSQASPGNTIYFGEGSWLTVV.

This chain joins TRBV29-1 and TRBJ2-1, with TRBD1 matching 9 bases. The germline V gene has CDR1 SQVTM and CDR2 ANQGSEA. This CDR3 region has 15 residues. Trimming at V came to 5 bases and at J to 5 bases, leaving 10 bases not matched to a gene. The CDR3 coding sequence is TGCAGCGTTATTATAGGACAGGGGCGGCACAATGAGCAGTTCTTC. It is translated as CSVIIGQGRHNEQFF.

V usage is TRBV18 and J usage is TRBJ1-1, with D maybe TRBD1 (5 bases). V was pared by 4 bases and J by 1 base, with 16 bases between. The germline CDR1 and CDR2 sequences are KGHSH and LQKENI. This CDR3 is built from 16 residues. CDR3 sequence reads: CASSLRSDRTNTEAFF. The CDR3, as DNA: TGTGCCAGCTCACTCCGCTCCGACAGAACGAACACTGAAGCTTTCTTT.

This clone was seen a few times. This chain links TRBV29-1 with TRBJ2-3; a weak D match, TRBD2 (5 bases). V was trimmed by 7 bases and J by 2 bases, leaving 13 bases between them. Germline V gene sequence: CDR1 SQVTM, CDR2 ANQGSEA. This CDR3 comprises 13 residues. DNA for the CDR3: TGCAGCGCAACCGGACTGCTCACAGATACGCAGTATTTT. Translation gives CSATGLLTDTQYF.

The V and J genes are TRBV27 and TRBJ2-2; the D gene is possibly TRBD1 (5 bases). The CDR3 loop spans 16 amino acids. Trimming cost V 3 bases and J 4 bases, with 15 bases left between them. The germline gives CDR1 MNHEY, CDR2 SMNVEV (reference sequence). The CDR3 sequence is CASSFLTGRSTGELFF. The CDR3, as DNA: TGTGCCAGCAGTTTTTTAACAGGTCGGTCCACCGGGGAGCTGTTTTTT.

V and J are TRBV7-3 and TRBJ2-7; possibly TRBD1 for D (6 bases). Deletions cut 1 base from V and 4 bases from J, with 11 bases between. CDR3 size: 14 residues. CDR1 is SGHTA, CDR2 FQGTGA, per germline. CDR3 DNA sequence: TGTGCCAGCAGCTTAATCAGGGGTAGATACGAGCAGTACTTC. Protein product: CASSLIRGRYEQYF. Supplemented by reference TRBV7-3 and TRBJ2-7, the full variable domain reads GAGVSQTPSNKVTEKGKYVELRCDPISGHTALYWYRQSLGQGPEFLIYFQGTGAADDSGLPNDRFFAVRPEGSVSTLKIQRTERGDSAVYLCASSLIRGRYEQYFGPGTRLTVT.

DNA of the CDR3: TGTGCCAGCAGGTCGGAGGGGGCTGCAGGGGCCAACGTCCTGACTTTC. This encodes CASRSEGAAGANVLTF. The V and J genes are TRBV7-2 and TRBJ2-6; weak D call: TRBD1 (7 bases). In germline, CDR1 is SGHTA, CDR2 FQGNSA. CDR3 length equals 16 residues. The V end lost 6 bases, the J end lost 4 bases, and 16 bases lay between the germline ends.

The gene calls are TRBV10-1 and TRBJ2-3; possibly TRBD1 for D (5 bases). Between the trimmed V and J ends, which lost 0 bases and 7 bases, there was a span of 8 bases. The CDR3 contains 13 residues. Germline V CDR1 and CDR2: WNHNN, SYGVQD (reference sequence). In DNA, the CDR3 is TGCGCCAGCAGTGAGTCGGCAGGGAATACGCAGTATTTT. Translation gives CASSESAGNTQYF.

The chain recombines TRBV5-4 with TRBJ2-7; 16 nucleotides line up with TRBD2. Germline V CDR1 and CDR2: SGHNT, YYREEE (reference sequence). The CDR3 contains 19 residues. Unmatched junction bases numbered 11, after V lost 4 bases and J lost 1 base. The CDR3 coding sequence is TGTGCCAGCAGCCCAGGGACTAGCGGGGGGGCCGGAGCGTCCTACGAGCAGTACTTC. It codes for CASSPGTSGGAGASYEQYF.

The rearrangement links TRBV20-1 to TRBJ2-7; 8 bases map to TRBD2. The J segment lost 7 bases and the V segment lost 5 bases, leaving 4 bases of the junction unmatched. The CDR3 covers 11 residues. The germline CDR1 and CDR2 sequences are DFQATT and SNEGSKA (reference sequence). The CDR3 DNA sequence: TGCAGTGCTGGACTAGCTGGGGAGCAGTACTTC. The encoded protein is CSAGLAGEQYF.

The genes are TRBV5-1 and TRBJ2-3, with 13 bases identical to TRBD2. Trimming cost V 5 bases and J 3 bases; bases outside gene matches: 6. This CDR3 spans 16 amino acids. The germline V gene encodes CDR1 SGHRS and CDR2 YFSETQ. CDR3 loop: CASSRVTSGRTDTQYF. The DNA for the CDR3 is TGCGCCAGCAGTCGCGTGACTAGCGGGAGGACAGATACGCAGTATTTT.

This chain connects TRBV19 to TRBJ2-1, with a tentative D call TRBD1 (6 bases). Germline V CDR1 and CDR2: LNHDA, SQIVND (reference sequence). Trimming removed 4 bases from V and 8 bases from J, with 15 bases in between. The CDR3 is 14 amino acids. The CDR3 DNA reads TGTGCCAGTAGTACCACAGGGATCTCCGATGAGCAGTTCTTC. Protein: CASSTTGISDEQFF.

This rearrangement joins TRBV5-1 to TRBJ2-5, with 7 bases lining up with TRBD2. Germline CDR1 is SGHRS and CDR2 is YFSETQ. The CDR3 has 13 residues. V gave up 1 base and J gave up 5 bases; unmatched junction bases: 2. CDR3 DNA: TGCGCCAGCAGCTTGACTAGCGTCGAGACCCAGTACTTC. Residues: CASSLTSVETQYF.

This chain links TRBV6-5 with TRBJ1-2, with TRBD1 matching over 9 bases. Germline CDR1 is MNHEY and CDR2 is SVGAGI. The CDR3 is 13 amino acids. V lost 5 bases and J lost 8; bases outside the gene matches: 6. The CDR3 DNA reads as TGTGCCAGCAGTGTAACAGGGGGCGACGGCTACACCTTC. Amino acid sequence: CASSVTGGDGYTF.

The V and J genes are TRBV5-5 and TRBJ1-5; 7 bases match TRBD1. There are 13 residues in the CDR3. V gave up 3 bases and J gave up 14 bases; unmatched junction bases: 11. Germline V lookup: CDR1 SGHKS, CDR2 YYEKEE (reference sequence). Here the CDR3 reads CASSSNPGQSKHF. The CDR3 coding sequence is TGTGCCAGCAGCTCGAATCCGGGACAGAGTAAGCATTTT.

The CDR3 loop is CASSLYSGDYNEQFF. The CDR3 DNA follows: TGCGCCAGCAGCTTGTATAGCGGGGACTACAATGAGCAGTTCTTC. This sequence joins TRBV5-1 and TRBJ2-1; 8 bases map to TRBD2. V lost 1 base, J lost 3 bases, and 3 bases stayed unmatched. The CDR3 is 15 residues long. The germline gives CDR1 SGHRS, CDR2 YFSETQ.

The V call is TRBV30, the J call TRBJ2-7; tentatively, D is TRBD2 (6 bases). Germline CDR1 reads GTSNPN; CDR2 reads SVGIG (reference sequence). V was shortened by 3 bases and J by 1 base, with 13 bases between the two germline ends. The CDR3 has 14 residues. In DNA, the CDR3 is TGTGCCTGGAGCCACGGGGCGGGGTCCTACGAGCAGTACTTC. Its protein is CAWSHGAGSYEQYF.

This clone was seen once. The rearrangement links TRBV7-2 to TRBJ2-5; D may be TRBD2 (5 bases). The CDR3 extends over 15 amino acids. Looked up from germline, CDR1 is SGHTA and CDR2 is FQGNSA. The V and J ends lost 5 bases and 7 bases respectively, with 20 bases between them. The CDR3 DNA sequence: TGTGCCAGCAGCGCCCATCACAGCGGCTTTGGGACCCAGTACTTC. It encodes CASSAHHSGFGTQYF.

This clone came up a few times. V and J are TRBV10-1 and TRBJ1-3; D gene unclear. The CDR3 covers 13 residues. The germline gives CDR1 WNHNN, CDR2 SYGVQD (reference sequence). With 8 bases removed from V and 0 bases from J, the gap between germline ends came to 8 bases. CDR3 bases: TGCGCCAGCGGGGAGAGCTCTGGAAACACCATATATTTT. This encodes CASGESSGNTIYF.

In the case of this clone: One junction end does not reproduce the germline sequence, and a read error may be involved. The V and J genes are TRBV7-7 and TRBJ2-5; 9 bases line up with TRBD2. The CDR3 runs to 15 residues. Germline CDR1 SSHAT, CDR2 FNYEAQ (reference sequence). The CDR3 nucleotides read TGTGCTAGCAGCTTTTCCGGGACTAGCTTGGAGACCCAGTACTTC. Translation gives CASSFSGTSLETQYF.

The chain combines TRBV7-9 with TRBJ1-1; 8 nucleotides align to TRBD1. V lost 5 bases, J lost 11 bases, and 10 bases stayed unmatched. The CDR3 contains 13 residues. Per the germline V gene, CDR1 is SEHNR and CDR2 is FQNEAQ (reference sequence). CDR3 region: CASSADRGMGAFF. The CDR3 nucleotides are TGTGCCAGCAGCGCCGACAGGGGAATGGGGGCTTTCTTT.

In its sample, this clone was seen a few times. This chain uses TRBV5-8 with TRBJ2-1; perhaps TRBD2 as D (5 bases). Trimming left V 2 bases short and J 0 bases short, with 9 bases between. This CDR3 is 15 amino acids long. The germline V gene has CDR1 SGHTS and CDR2 YDEGEE. The CDR3 coding sequence is TGTGCCAGCAGCTTAAGGAGGCCCTCCTACAATGAGCAGTTCTTC. Translating gives CASSLRRPSYNEQFF.